These 12 T cell receptor beta chains came from one sample sequenced in a study of shared clonotypes between healthy human individuals. Assay used: immunoSEQ multiplex PCR; TCRdb lists only in-frame clones, some missing. Of over 850,000 clones detected, around three quarters appear once; the ten largest clones hold around 0.61%. Sample: memory CD4+ T cells from PBMCs. As for subset: CD45RA-negative fraction. These receptor sequences come from a man aged 18 to 35 in good health. Some clones in this sample may be carry-over from other donors' samples.

V gene TRBV9 combines with J gene TRBJ2-3, with D perhaps TRBD1 or TRBD2 (5 bases each). Trimming took off 7 bases at V and 4 bases at J, with 19 bases between the two ends. The CDR3 sequence is 15 residues long. Per the germline V gene, CDR1 is SGDLS and CDR2 is YYNGEE. DNA for the CDR3: TGTGCCAGCGGTCGGGTAGCTGGGGGTGCAGATACGCAGTATTTT. This translates into CASGRVAGGADTQYF.

The V and J genes are TRBV29-1 and TRBJ2-1, with 9 bases that match TRBD2. The CDR3 runs 13 residues. Germline V gene lookup returns CDR1 SQVTM and CDR2 ANQGSEA. Written as DNA, the CDR3 is TGCAGTGGCTCTAGCGGGGTTTACAATGAGCAGTTCTTC. Amino acid sequence: CSGSSGVYNEQFF.

The rearrangement uses TRBV2 and TRBJ2-7, with 10 bases matching TRBD2. Germline CDR1 is SNHLY and CDR2 is FYNNEI. Losses at the gene ends were 2 bases for V and 3 bases for J; bases not matched to a gene: 4. The CDR3 loop spans 15 amino acids. The CDR3 is CASSESAGGLYEQYF. CDR3 bases: TGTGCCAGCAGTGAATCAGCGGGAGGGCTCTACGAGCAGTACTTC. The whole variable domain, filled in from reference TRBV2 and TRBJ2-7, reads EPEVTQTPSHQVTQMGQEVILRCVPISNHLYFYWYRQILGQKVEFLVSFYNNEISEKSEIFDDQFSVERPDGSNFTLKIRSTKLEDSAMYFCASSESAGGLYEQYFGPGTRLTVT.

About this clone: This likely reflects a read error, since a far larger clone is one base away. This chain uses TRBV28 with TRBJ1-3, with D unclear. The CDR3 is 12 amino acids. Germline CDR1 reads MDHEN; CDR2 reads SYDVKM. Trimming stripped 6 bases from V and 3 bases from J, with 6 bases between. The CDR3 here is CASSLIGNTIYF. The DNA of the CDR3 is TGTGCCAGCAGCCTAATTGGAAACACCATATATTTT.

V is TRBV10-3 and J is TRBJ2-1; tentatively, D is TRBD2 (6 bases). The germline gives CDR1 ENHRY, CDR2 SYGVKD. Trimming left V 5 bases short and J 4 bases short, with 18 bases between. The CDR3 is made up of 16 amino acids. CDR3 protein: CAISSLSGEGYNEQFF. CDR3 in DNA: TGTGCCATCAGTTCCCTTAGCGGTGAGGGGTACAATGAGCAGTTCTTC.

The chain joins TRBV2 to TRBJ1-5, with 7 bases lining up with TRBD1. Germline trimming cut 4 bases from V and 2 bases from J; bases unmatched to any gene: 5. The CDR3 extends over 15 amino acids. Germline assignment: CDR1 SNHLY and CDR2 FYNNEI. DNA for the CDR3: TGTGCCAGCAGTGGAGGACAGGCGGGCAATCAGCCCCAGCATTTT. Amino acids: CASSGGQAGNQPQHF.

To note about this clone: Additional DNA sequences in this sample encode the identical CDR3. CDR3 amino acids: CASSLGDGNTEAFF. The CDR3 nucleotides are TGCGCCAGCAGCTTGGGGGACGGGAACACTGAAGCTTTCTTT. The genes are TRBV5-1 and TRBJ1-1, with D perhaps TRBD1 (5 bases). CDR1 is SGHRS and CDR2 is YFSETQ in the germline V gene. The V end lost 0 bases, the J end lost 1 base, and 7 bases lay between the germline ends. CDR3 length: 14 residues.

This clone was detected once. V usage is TRBV7-9 and J usage is TRBJ2-3; 12 bases are a match to TRBD2. After removal of 5 bases from V and 5 bases from J, the junction contained 8 bases not matched to a gene. Germline CDR1 reads SEHNR; CDR2 reads FQNEAQ (reference sequence). This CDR3 comprises 16 residues. CDR3 bases: TGTGCCAGCAGCATTTCTAGCGGGAGGGCGATAGATACGCAGTATTTT. Translating gives CASSISSGRAIDTQYF.

The V gene is TRBV7-9, the J gene TRBJ2-3; the D call may be TRBD1 or TRBD2 (5 bases each). CDR1 SEHNR and CDR2 FQNEAQ come from the germline V gene (reference sequence). This CDR3 region has 14 residues. The V and J ends lost 3 bases and 4 bases respectively, with 11 bases between them. The CDR3: CASSFAGSADTQYF. The DNA for the CDR3 is TGTGCCAGCAGCTTCGCAGGGAGCGCAGATACGCAGTATTTT.

In regard to this clone: In the same sample, other DNA sequences code for this CDR3. The V gene is TRBV5-1, the J gene TRBJ1-1; tentatively, D is TRBD1 (5 bases). The CDR3 covers 14 residues. Germline V gene lookup returns CDR1 SGHRS and CDR2 YFSETQ. V lost 5 bases, J lost 3 bases, and 14 bases lay in between. DNA for the CDR3: TGCGCCAGCAGTCTGGGGGATGGGGACACTGAAGCTTTCTTT. Protein sequence: CASSLGDGDTEAFF.

The chain employs TRBV5-1 and TRBJ2-5; D possibly corresponds to TRBD2 (5 bases). In germline, CDR1 is SGHRS, CDR2 YFSETQ. V gave up 5 bases and J gave up 1 base, with 12 bases separating them. The CDR3 consists of 14 residues. In nucleotides, the CDR3 is TGCGCCAGCAGGGCGAGGGCGGCCCAAGAGACCCAGTACTTC. This translates into CASRARAAQETQYF. The variable domain in full, with the rest retrieved from reference TRBV5-1 and TRBJ2-5, is KAGVTQTPRYLIKTRGQQVTLSCSPISGHRSVSWYQQTPGQGLQFLFEYFSETQRNKGNFPGRFSGRQFSNSRSEMNVSTLELGDSALYLCASRARAAQETQYFGPGTRLLVL.

The V and J genes are TRBV10-3 and TRBJ2-7; TRBD1 aligns across 8 bases. CDR1 is ENHRY and CDR2 is SYGVKD in the germline V gene. V lost 6 bases and J lost 6; bases outside the gene matches: 10. The CDR3 sequence is 14 residues long. This CDR3 reads CAISGDRGISEQYF. The DNA of the CDR3 is TGTGCCATCAGCGGAGACAGGGGCATCAGCGAGCAGTACTTC.